The clone carrying this TCR beta chain was counted a few times. Its antigen is not identified. This record comes from a study of cytomegalovirus exposure and HLA in healthy donors. The overall study: The early release's HLA-typed donors yielded roughly 85 million unique TCRs.

Primers for the PCR totalled 60 Vbeta and 13 Jbeta. Profiling relied on immunoSEQ multiplex PCR, and the TCRdb table lists in-frame clones only, not all of them. This sample yields 150,000 to 200,000 clones, of which roughly 80% are seen a single time; roughly 3.5% belongs to the top ten. Donors likely had unrecorded immune exposures despite being nominally healthy when sampled. General observations from the study: A previous analysis found most TCR beta V segments productive roughly 90% or roughly 30% of the time.

Trimming shortened V by 2 bases and J by 0 bases, and 8 bases separated the two germline ends. CDR1 is SGDLS, CDR2 YYNGEE, per germline. The CDR3 sequence is 15 residues long. The sequenced sample consisted of PBMCs. The sequence came from a man younger than 40 in good health and CMV-seropositive. The rearrangement joins TRBV9 to TRBJ2-2, with a tentative D call TRBD2 (6 bases). The CDR3 is CASSVGGSNTGELFF. CDR3 in DNA: TGTGCCAGCAGCGTCGGGGGTTCGAACACCGGGGAGCTGTTTTTT.